The rows below give T cell receptor beta chains drawn from one sample of a study of cytomegalovirus exposure and HLA in healthy donors. Profiled with immunoSEQ multiplex PCR; TCRdb holds only in-frame clones, not every one. This sample has under 150,000 clones, with 82% found just once. Sequenced input: PBMCs. These receptors came from a boy younger than 10 in good health and CMV-seronegative. CDR3s include the opening cysteine and the closing phenylalanine or tryptophan. D genes are given only for firm matches. Not every row has a clone size; where given, it reads once, few, many or a size class.

V: TRBV7-9; J: TRBJ1-2; D: TRBD1; size: .; DNA: TGTTCCAGCAGCTTAGGGGGGACAGAAGATGGCTACACCTTC; CDR3: CSSSLGGTEDGYTF
V: TRBV6-1; J: TRBJ2-4; D: .; size: .; DNA: TGTGCCAGCCAGGGGACGGTACTAGCCAAAAACATTCAGTACTTC; CDR3: CASQGTVLAKNIQYF
V: TRBV6-4; J: TRBJ2-2; D: .; size: .; DNA: TGTGCCAGCAGTGGAACGGGGGACACCGGGGAGCTGTTTTTT; CDR3: CASSGTGDTGELFF
V: TRBV9; J: TRBJ1-1; D: .; size: .; DNA: TGTGCCAGCAGCGTAGGTGTGGGGGGTGAAGCTTTCTTT; CDR3: CASSVGVGGEAFF
V: TRBV18; J: TRBJ1-1; D: .; size: .; DNA: TGTGCCAGCTCAGCGGGCAGGTCTTTGAAGACTGAAGCTTTCTTT; CDR3: CASSAGRSLKTEAFF
V: TRBV4-1; J: TRBJ2-7; D: .; size: .; DNA: TGCGCCAGCAGCCAGGAGGGGCAATCCTACGAGCAGTACTTC; CDR3: CASSQEGQSYEQYF
V: TRBV6-6; J: TRBJ1-2; D: .; size: .; DNA: TGTGCCAGCAGTTACTCGGTTCAGGGTATAGATGGCTACACCTTC; CDR3: CASSYSVQGIDGYTF
V: TRBV19; J: TRBJ1-2; D: .; size: .; DNA: TGTGCCAGTAGCCCTCGGGGAGGGGGCTATGGCTACACCTTC; CDR3: CASSPRGGGYGYTF
V: TRBV27; J: TRBJ1-5; D: .; size: .; DNA: TGTGCCAGCAGTTTAACGTTCTATAGCAATCAGCCCCAGCATTTT; CDR3: CASSLTFYSNQPQHF
V: TRBV5-6; J: TRBJ1-1; D: .; size: .; DNA: TGTGCCAGCGGACACAGGGTGGGCACTGAAGCTTTCTTT; CDR3: CASGHRVGTEAFF
V: TRBV15; J: TRBJ1-5; D: .; size: .; DNA: TGCGCCACCAGCAGAAAAGATAAGGGGAATCAGCCCCAGCATTTT; CDR3: CATSRKDKGNQPQHF
V: TRBV18; J: TRBJ1-2; D: TRBD1; size: .; DNA: TGTGCCAGCTCACCTGACAGGGACGCTTCTGGCTACACCTTC; CDR3: CASSPDRDASGYTF
V: TRBV6-4; J: TRBJ2-3; D: .; size: .; DNA: TGTGCCAGCAGTGCCCACCCAGGGGACGGCACAGATACGCAGTATTTT; CDR3: CASSAHPGDGTDTQYF
V: TRBV9; J: TRBJ2-3; D: .; size: .; DNA: TGTGCCAGCAGCGTAGAAGCATTGCGTTACTCCTCGGATACGCAGTATTTT; CDR3: CASSVEALRYSSDTQYF
V: TRBV6-1; J: TRBJ2-1; D: TRBD2; size: .; DNA: TGTGCCAGCAGTGAATCCTTAGCGGGAGTCTCGGGGTCGGAGCAGTTCTTC; CDR3: CASSESLAGVSGSEQFF
V: TRBV29-1; J: TRBJ2-5; D: .; size: .; DNA: TGCAGCGTTGAAGATACAGGCTCCTACCAAGAGACCCAGTACTTC; CDR3: CSVEDTGSYQETQYF
V: TRBV27; J: TRBJ1-1; D: .; size: .; DNA: TGTGCCAGCAGTTTCCAGGGGAGAACTGAAGCTTTCTTT; CDR3: CASSFQGRTEAFF
V: TRBV13; J: TRBJ2-1; D: TRBD2; size: .; DNA: TGTGCCAGCAGCGGGTGGACTAGCGGGAGCTACAATGAGCAGTTCTTC; CDR3: CASSGWTSGSYNEQFF
V: TRBV7-2; J: TRBJ2-3; D: TRBD1; size: .; DNA: TGTGCCAGCAGCCCGCGACAGGGCCTGGGCACAGATACGCAGTATTTT; CDR3: CASSPRQGLGTDTQYF
V: TRBV9; J: TRBJ2-3; D: TRBD1; size: once; DNA: TGTGCCAGCAGCGTAGAGGGGACAGGGTATTCAGATACGCAGTATTTT; CDR3: CASSVEGTGYSDTQYF
V: TRBV19; J: TRBJ1-1; D: TRBD1; size: .; DNA: TGTGCCAGTAGGGGGGACAGGGAGAACACTGAAGCTTTCTTT; CDR3: CASRGDRENTEAFF
V: TRBV14; J: TRBJ2-5; D: .; size: .; DNA: TGTGCCAGCAGCCTCGAGGACAGCAGACAAGAGACCCAGTACTTC; CDR3: CASSLEDSRQETQYF
V: TRBV30; J: TRBJ1-2; D: .; size: .; DNA: TGTGCCTGGAGTCTCCGGGGATCCAAGATTCATGGGGCCTTC; CDR3: CAWSLRGSKIHGAF
V: TRBV10-3; J: TRBJ2-5; D: .; size: once; DNA: TGTGCCATCAGTGAAGGCGGAATCGGAGACCGGGAGACCCAGTACTTC; CDR3: CAISEGGIGDRETQYF
V: TRBV6-1; J: TRBJ2-1; D: TRBD2; size: medium-sized; DNA: TGTGCCAGCAGTGAACTAGCGGGAGGGTACAATGAGCAGTTCTTC; CDR3: CASSELAGGYNEQFF
V: TRBV7-3; J: TRBJ2-5; D: TRBD2; size: .; DNA: TGTGCCAGCAGTTCCTCCGGGCTAGCGGGACAAGAGACCCAGTACTTC; CDR3: CASSSSGLAGQETQYF
V: TRBV5-1; J: TRBJ1-2; D: TRBD1; size: .; DNA: TGCGCCAGCAGCTTGGAGAGGGGGCATGGCTACACCTTC; CDR3: CASSLERGHGYTF
V: TRBV19; J: TRBJ2-1; D: TRBD1; size: .; DNA: TGTGCCAGCGAGAACAGGGGTGGTGAGCAGTTCTTC; CDR3: CASENRGGEQFF
V: TRBV5-4; J: TRBJ2-1; D: TRBD2; size: once; DNA: TGTGCCAGCAGCTTGGTTCGGACTAGCGGGAGCTACAATGGGCAGTTCTTC; CDR3: CASSLVRTSGSYNGQFF
V: TRBV20-1; J: TRBJ1-1; D: .; size: few; DNA: TGCAGTGGCCCGGGGGGAGCTGAAGCTTTCTTT; CDR3: CSGPGGAEAFF
V: TRBV5-1; J: TRBJ1-1; D: TRBD1; size: .; DNA: TGCGCCAGCAGCTTCTCAGGGGGCTCGGGCACTGAAGCTTTCTTT; CDR3: CASSFSGGSGTEAFF
V: TRBV7-9; J: TRBJ2-5; D: TRBD2; size: .; DNA: TGTGCCAGCAGCTTGCGGGGGGAAGAGACCCAGTACTTC; CDR3: CASSLRGEETQYF
V: TRBV7-2; J: TRBJ2-7; D: .; size: .; DNA: TGTGCCAGCAGCGAATCGGGGTACTCCTACGAGCAGTACTTC; CDR3: CASSESGYSYEQYF
V: TRBV5-1; J: TRBJ1-4; D: .; size: .; DNA: TGCGCCAGCAGCTTCCGACCTGAAAGGGGTGAAAAACTGTTTTTT; CDR3: CASSFRPERGEKLFF
V: TRBV7-9; J: TRBJ1-1; D: .; size: few; DNA: TGTGCCAGCAGCTCCTTAGGGGGGGCGAACACTGAAGCTTTCTTT; CDR3: CASSSLGGANTEAFF
V: TRBV7-9; J: TRBJ1-1; D: .; size: .; DNA: TGTTCCAGCAGCTTAGGGGGGGCTGAAGCTTTCTTT; CDR3: CSSSLGGAEAFF
V: TRBV27; J: TRBJ1-6; D: .; size: .; DNA: TGTGCCAGCGGGACTGTATCACCCCTCCACTTT; CDR3: CASGTVSPLHF
V: TRBV29-1; J: TRBJ2-5; D: .; size: .; DNA: TGCAGCGTAAAGGGGAAGGGAGAGACCCAGTACTTC; CDR3: CSVKGKGETQYF
V: TRBV7-9; J: TRBJ1-2; D: TRBD1; size: .; DNA: TGTGCCAGCAGCCGAACTACCCGGGGGACAGGGGAAGGCTACACCTTC; CDR3: CASSRTTRGTGEGYTF
V: TRBV7-9; J: TRBJ2-7; D: .; size: few; DNA: TGTGCCAGCAGCTTAGCAGGGGACACCAGGGACGAGCAGTACTTC; CDR3: CASSLAGDTRDEQYF
V: TRBV27; J: TRBJ2-7; D: TRBD2; size: .; DNA: TGTGCCAGCAGTGTTACTAGCGGGGGGCTCTCCTACGAGCAGTACTTC; CDR3: CASSVTSGGLSYEQYF
V: TRBV4-3; J: TRBJ1-5; D: .; size: .; DNA: TGCGCCAGCAGCCAAGATGGGGGCCCGTATCAGCCCCAGCATTTT; CDR3: CASSQDGGPYQPQHF